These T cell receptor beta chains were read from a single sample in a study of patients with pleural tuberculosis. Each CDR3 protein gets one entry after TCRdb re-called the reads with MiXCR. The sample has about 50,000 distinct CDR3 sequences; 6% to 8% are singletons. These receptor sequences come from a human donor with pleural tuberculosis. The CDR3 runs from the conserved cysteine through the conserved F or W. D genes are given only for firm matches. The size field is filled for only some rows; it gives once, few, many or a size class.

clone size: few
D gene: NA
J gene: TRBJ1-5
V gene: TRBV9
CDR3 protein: CASRQRTGNQPQHF
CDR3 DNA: TGTGCCAGCAGGCAGAGGACCGGCAATCAGCCCCAGCATTTT

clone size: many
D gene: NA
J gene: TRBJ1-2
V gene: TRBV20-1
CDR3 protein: CSAPEIWGLSGYTF
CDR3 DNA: TGCAGTGCTCCAGAAATATGGGGGCTCAGTGGCTACACCTTC

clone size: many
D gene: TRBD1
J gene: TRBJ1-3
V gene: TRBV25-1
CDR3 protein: CASYLTGGDSGNTIYF
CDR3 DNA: TGTGCCAGCTACCTGACAGGGGGCGACTCTGGAAACACCATATATTTT

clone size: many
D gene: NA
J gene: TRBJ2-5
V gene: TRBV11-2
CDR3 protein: CASSLVFQYQETQYF
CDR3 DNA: TGTGCCAGCAGCTTAGTCTTCCAGTACCAAGAGACCCAGTACTTC

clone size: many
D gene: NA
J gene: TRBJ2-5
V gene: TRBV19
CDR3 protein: CASSAAEKTQYF
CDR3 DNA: TGTGCCAGTAGTGCGGCGGAGAAAACCCAGTACTTC

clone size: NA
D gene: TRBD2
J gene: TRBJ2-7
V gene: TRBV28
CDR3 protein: CASTVEPSGGHEQYF
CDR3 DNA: TGTGCCAGCACCGTCGAACCTAGCGGGGGCCACGAGCAGTACTTC

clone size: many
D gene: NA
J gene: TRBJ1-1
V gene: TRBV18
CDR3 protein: CASSPGHMNTEAFF
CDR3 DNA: TGTGCCAGCTCACCTGGACACATGAACACTGAAGCTTTCTTT

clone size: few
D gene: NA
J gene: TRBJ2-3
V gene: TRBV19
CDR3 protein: CASSPGTEDTQYF
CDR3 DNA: TGTGCCAGTAGCCCCGGGACGGAAGATACGCAGTATTTT

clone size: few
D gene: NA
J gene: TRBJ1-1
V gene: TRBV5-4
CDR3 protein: CASSLWGANTEAFF
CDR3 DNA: TGTGCCAGCAGCTTGTGGGGGGCTAACACTGAAGCTTTCTTT

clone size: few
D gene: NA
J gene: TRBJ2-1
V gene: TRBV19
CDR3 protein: CASSPLFLGGNNEQFF
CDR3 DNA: TGTGCCAGTAGCCCGCTGTTTCTGGGGGGAAACAATGAGCAGTTCTTC

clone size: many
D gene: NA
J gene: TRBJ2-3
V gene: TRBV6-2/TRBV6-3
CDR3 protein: CASSNEAGRTADTQYF
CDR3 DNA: TGTGCCAGCAGTAACGAAGCGGGTCGAACGGCAGATACGCAGTATTTT

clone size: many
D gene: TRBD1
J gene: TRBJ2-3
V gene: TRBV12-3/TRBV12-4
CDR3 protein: CASTGTGGFTDTQYF
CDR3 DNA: TGTGCCAGCACCGGGACAGGCGGATTCACAGATACGCAGTATTTT

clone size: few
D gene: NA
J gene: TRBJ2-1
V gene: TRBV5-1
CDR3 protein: CASSLTSPNEQFF
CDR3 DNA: TGCGCCAGCAGCTTGACTAGTCCCAATGAGCAGTTCTTC

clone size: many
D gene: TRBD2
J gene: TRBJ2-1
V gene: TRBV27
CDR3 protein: CASSSGLAPYNEQFF
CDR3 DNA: TGTGCCAGCAGTTCGGGACTAGCGCCTTACAATGAGCAGTTCTTC

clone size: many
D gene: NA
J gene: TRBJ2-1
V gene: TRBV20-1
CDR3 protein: CSATAPRGRGIDEQFF
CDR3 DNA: TGCAGTGCGACCGCGCCAAGGGGCAGGGGTATAGATGAGCAGTTCTTC

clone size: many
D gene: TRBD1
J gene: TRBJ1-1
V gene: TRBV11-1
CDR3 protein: CASSWRQGPTPEAFF
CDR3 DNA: TGTGCCAGCAGCTGGCGACAGGGACCAACCCCCGAAGCTTTCTTT

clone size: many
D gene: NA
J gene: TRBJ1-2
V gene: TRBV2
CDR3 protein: CASSEDLAYKGYGYTF
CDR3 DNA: TGTGCCAGCAGTGAAGACCTCGCGTACAAAGGCTATGGCTACACCTTC

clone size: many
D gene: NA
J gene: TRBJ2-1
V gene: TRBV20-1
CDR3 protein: CSARGTMLWQFF
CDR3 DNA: TGCAGTGCTAGAGGTACTATGCTGTGGCAGTTCTTC

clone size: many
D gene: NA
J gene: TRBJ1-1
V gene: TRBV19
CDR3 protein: CASNRPTLSNTEAFF
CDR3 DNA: TGTGCCAGTAATCGACCGACCCTTAGTAACACTGAAGCTTTCTTT

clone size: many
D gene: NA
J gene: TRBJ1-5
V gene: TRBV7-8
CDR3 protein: CASSEQDRNQPQHF
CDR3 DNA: TGTGCCAGCAGCGAACAGGACCGCAATCAGCCCCAGCATTTT

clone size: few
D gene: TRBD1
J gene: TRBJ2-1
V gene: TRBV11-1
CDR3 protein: CASSLGRGQGGNEQFF
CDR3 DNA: TGTGCCAGCAGCTTAGGTAGGGGACAGGGTGGGAATGAGCAGTTCTTC

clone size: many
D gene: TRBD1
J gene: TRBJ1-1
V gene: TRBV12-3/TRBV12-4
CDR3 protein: CASRADREKRVAFF
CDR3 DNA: TGTGCCAGCAGGGCAGACAGGGAGAAACGTGTAGCTTTCTTT

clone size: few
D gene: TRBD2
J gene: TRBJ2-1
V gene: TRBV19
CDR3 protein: CASSITSGQYNEQFF
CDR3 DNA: TGTGCCAGTAGTATCACTAGCGGGCAGTACAATGAGCAGTTCTTC

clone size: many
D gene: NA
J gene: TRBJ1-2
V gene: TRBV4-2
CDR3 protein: CASSRLPFDVVYGYTF
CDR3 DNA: TGTGCCAGCAGCCGCCTACCCTTCGATGTGGTCTATGGCTACACCTTC

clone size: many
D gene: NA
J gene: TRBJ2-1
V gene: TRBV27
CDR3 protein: CASSIQGADYNEQFF
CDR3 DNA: TGTGCCAGCAGTATACAGGGCGCGGACTACAATGAGCAGTTCTTC

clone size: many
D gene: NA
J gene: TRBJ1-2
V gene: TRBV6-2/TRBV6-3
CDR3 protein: CASSPDGIYGYTF
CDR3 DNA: TGTGCCAGCAGTCCCGACGGGATTTATGGCTACACCTTC

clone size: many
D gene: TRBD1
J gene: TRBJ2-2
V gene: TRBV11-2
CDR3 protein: CASSPRGQGSGELFF
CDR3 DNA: TGTGCCAGCAGCCCCCGGGGACAGGGAAGCGGGGAGCTGTTTTTT

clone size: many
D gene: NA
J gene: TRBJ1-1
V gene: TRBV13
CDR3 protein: CASRDRQVSEAFF
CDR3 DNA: TGTGCCAGCAGAGATAGACAGGTTTCTGAAGCTTTCTTT

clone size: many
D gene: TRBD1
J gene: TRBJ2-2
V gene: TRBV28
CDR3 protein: CASKRQGGAGELFF
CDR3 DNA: TGTGCCAGCAAGAGACAGGGCGGCGCCGGGGAGCTGTTTTTT

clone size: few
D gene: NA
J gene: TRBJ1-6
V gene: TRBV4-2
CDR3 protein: CASRGATYNSPLHF
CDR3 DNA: TGTGCCAGCAGAGGGGCAACGTATAATTCACCCCTCCACTTT

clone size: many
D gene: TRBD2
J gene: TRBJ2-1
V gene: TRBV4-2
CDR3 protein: CASSPRLAGGPGEQFF
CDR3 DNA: TGTGCCAGCAGCCCTCGACTAGCGGGAGGGCCGGGTGAGCAGTTCTTC

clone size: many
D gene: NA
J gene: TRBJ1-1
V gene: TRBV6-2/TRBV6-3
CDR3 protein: CASSYSFSRALREAFF
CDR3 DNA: TGTGCCAGCAGTTACTCTTTCTCCAGGGCCCTACGGGAAGCTTTCTTT

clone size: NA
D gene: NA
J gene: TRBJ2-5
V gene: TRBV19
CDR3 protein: CASSIVTGPGTQYF
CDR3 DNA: TGTGCCAGTAGTATAGTAACAGGTCCGGGGACCCAGTACTTC

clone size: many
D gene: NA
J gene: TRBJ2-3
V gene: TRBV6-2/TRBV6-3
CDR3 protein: CASSYTRSDTQYF
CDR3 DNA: TGTGCCAGCAGTTACACCCGGTCGGATACGCAGTATTTT

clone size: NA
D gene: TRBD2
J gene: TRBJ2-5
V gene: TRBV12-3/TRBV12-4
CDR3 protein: CASSFYRLAGDLGETQYF
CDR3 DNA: TGTGCCAGCAGTTTCTATAGACTAGCGGGAGATTTAGGAGAGACCCAGTACTTC

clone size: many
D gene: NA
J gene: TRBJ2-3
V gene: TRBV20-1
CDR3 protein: CSARVPGRGADTQYF
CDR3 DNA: TGCAGTGCTAGAGTTCCCGGGAGAGGAGCAGATACGCAGTATTTT

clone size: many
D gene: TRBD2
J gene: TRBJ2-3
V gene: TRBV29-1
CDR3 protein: CSVQLAAGRDTQYF
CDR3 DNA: TGCAGCGTACAACTAGCGGCCGGAAGAGATACGCAGTATTTT

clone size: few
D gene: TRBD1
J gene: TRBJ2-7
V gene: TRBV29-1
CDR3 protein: CSVEGVQTGAYEQYF
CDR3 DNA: TGCAGCGTTGAAGGGGTTCAGACAGGGGCCTACGAGCAGTACTTC

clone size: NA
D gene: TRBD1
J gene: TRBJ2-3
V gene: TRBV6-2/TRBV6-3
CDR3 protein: CASSFLGQAYTQYF
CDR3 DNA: TGTGCCAGCAGTTTTTTAGGACAGGCCTATACGCAGTATTTT

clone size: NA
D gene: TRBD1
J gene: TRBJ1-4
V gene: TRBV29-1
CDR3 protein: CSVERQGGEKLFF
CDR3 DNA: TGCAGCGTTGAGCGCCAGGGGGGTGAAAAACTGTTTTTT